The entry below describes one T cell receptor (beta chain). In the original workflow: Counts of nucleated cells, estimated from reference gene primer amplification, were obtained. Data came from immunoSEQ multiplex PCR; TCRdb stores just in-frame clones and leaves some out. The V and J calls and clone size are taken from that table; D and trimming were inferred from the DNA. The sample has around 230,000 clones, roughly 85% seen once; the top ten hold approximately 5%. The sample belongs to a study of blood T cell repertoires in COVID-19. This CDR3 comprises 14 residues. Trimming took off 2 bases at V and 0 bases at J, with 7 bases between the two ends. The germline gives CDR1 LGHDT, CDR2 YNNKEL (reference sequence).

V usage is TRBV3-1 (or the pseudogene TRBV3-2) and J usage is TRBJ1-1; unclear D gene. The source is a man aged 45 to 65 with COVID-19, enrolled during active disease. Sequenced input: peripheral blood. This CDR3 reads CASSQRRVNTEAFF. CDR3 nucleotides: TGTGCCAGCAGCCAACGACGGGTGAACACTGAAGCTTTCTTT.